Presented here are 9 T cell receptor beta chains from one specimen sequenced in a study of cytomegalovirus exposure and HLA in healthy donors. It was with 60 Vbeta and 13 Jbeta primers that the PCR ran. Produced via immunoSEQ multiplex PCR; TCRdb's table is partial and in-frame only. This sample carries about 230,000 clones, roughly 79% of them seen once, and the ten largest clones take roughly 0.58%. Sequenced input: PBMCs. The receptors shown here come from a woman between 40 and 50 years old in good health and CMV-seronegative.

The V gene is TRBV28, the J gene TRBJ1-2; the match to TRBD1 covers 9 bases. This CDR3 contains 16 residues. Trimming took 4 bases from V and 1 from J; bases not matched to a gene: 7. Germline CDR1 is MDHEN and CDR2 is SYDVKM. This chain's CDR3 is CASSSPPGQGNYGYTF. Written as DNA, the CDR3 is TGTGCCAGCAGTTCCCCTCCGGGACAGGGTAACTATGGCTACACCTTC.

The rearrangement uses TRBV6-5 and TRBJ1-4; D is uncertain. Germline CDR1 MNHEY, CDR2 SVGAGI. Trimming removed 8 bases at V and 7 bases at J, with 14 bases between. CDR3 size: 13 residues. The CDR3 loop reads CASPASGGEKLFF. The CDR3 DNA reads TGTGCCAGCCCCGCGAGCGGTGGTGAAAAACTGTTTTTT.

The rearrangement links TRBV27 to TRBJ2-2, with D uncertain. V was cut by 5 bases and J by 0 bases, with 7 bases left in between. Germline CDR1 reads MNHEY; CDR2 reads SMNVEV (reference sequence). This CDR3 has 14 amino acids. CDR3 bases: TGTGCCAGCAGTCCCAGGACGAACACCGGGGAGCTGTTTTTT. It specifies CASSPRTNTGELFF.

Note on this clone: The identical CDR3 is also encoded by other nucleotide sequences in the sample. This chain joins TRBV2 and TRBJ2-3, with D possibly being TRBD2 (5 bases). The germline V gene has CDR1 SNHLY and CDR2 FYNNEI. This CDR3 region has 14 residues. V was clipped by 4 bases and J by 0 bases, with 8 bases between them. The CDR3, as DNA: TGTGCCAGCAGTGGGACTTCTAGCACAGATACGCAGTATTTT. Translating it yields CASSGTSSTDTQYF.

The CDR3 DNA sequence: TGTGCCAGCAGTCCCAGACAGGGCATCTGGGATGAGCAGTTCTTC. The encoded protein is CASSPRQGIWDEQFF. The genes are TRBV6-5 and TRBJ2-1; 7 nucleotides agree with TRBD1. Trimming cost V 5 bases and J 8 bases; bases outside gene matches: 12. Germline V lookup: CDR1 MNHEY, CDR2 SVGAGI. The CDR3 is 15 amino acids.

The chain uses TRBV5-1 and TRBJ2-5; 8 bases map to TRBD1. The J call is uncertain, as TRBJ2-7 better fits the DNA end. Germline V gene lookup returns CDR1 SGHRS and CDR2 YFSETQ. The CDR3 spans 16 residues. As DNA, the CDR3 is TGCGCCAGCAGACCCGACAGGGGCCTAGCCTCCTACGAGCAGTACTTC. This encodes CASRPDRGLASYEQYF.

V is TRBV5-1 and J is TRBJ2-5; the match to TRBD2 covers 7 bases. The CDR3 covers 17 residues. Germline CDR1 reads SGHRS; CDR2 reads YFSETQ. Trimming at V came to 4 bases and at J to 9 bases, leaving 21 bases not matched to a gene. Here the CDR3 DNA reads TGCGCCAGCAGCAGATTACCGGGTCCCGGTGTGGGAGGGGCCCAGTACTTC. This gives the protein CASSRLPGPGVGGAQYF.

This clone has just one count. The chain recombines TRBV15 with TRBJ2-5; tentative D call: TRBD2 (5 bases). The ends were cut back, 5 bases at V and 1 base at J, with 11 bases in the middle. The CDR3 spans 14 residues. Germline CDR1 is LNHNV and CDR2 is YYDKDF (reference sequence). The CDR3 here is CATSARGFQETQYF. In DNA, the CDR3 is TGTGCCACCAGCGCTAGAGGGTTCCAAGAGACCCAGTACTTC.

CDR3 in amino acids: CASSGGKGQLSTDTQYF. In DNA, the CDR3 is TGCGCCAGCAGCGGGGGGAAGGGACAGCTTAGCACAGATACGCAGTATTTT. V is TRBV5-1 and J is TRBJ2-3; D might be TRBD1 (7 bases). The V end was cut by 4 bases, the J end by 0 bases, with 18 bases between. This CDR3 is 17 amino acids long. CDR1 is SGHRS and CDR2 is YFSETQ in the germline V gene.